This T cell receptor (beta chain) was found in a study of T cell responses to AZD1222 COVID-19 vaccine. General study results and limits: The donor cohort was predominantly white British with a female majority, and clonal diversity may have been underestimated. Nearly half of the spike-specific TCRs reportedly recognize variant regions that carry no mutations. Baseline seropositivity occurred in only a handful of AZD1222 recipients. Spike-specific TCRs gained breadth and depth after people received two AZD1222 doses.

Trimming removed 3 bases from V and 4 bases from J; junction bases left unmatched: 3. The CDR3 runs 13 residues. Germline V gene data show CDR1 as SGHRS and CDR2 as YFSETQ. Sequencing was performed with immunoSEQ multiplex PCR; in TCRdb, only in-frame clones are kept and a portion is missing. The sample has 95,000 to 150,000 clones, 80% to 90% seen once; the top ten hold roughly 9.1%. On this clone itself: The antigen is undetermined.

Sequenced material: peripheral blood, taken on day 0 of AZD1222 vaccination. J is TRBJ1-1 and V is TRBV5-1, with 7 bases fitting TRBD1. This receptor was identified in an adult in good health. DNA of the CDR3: TGCGCCAGCAGCTCCGACAGGGCCACTGAAGCTTTCTTT. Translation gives CASSSDRATEAFF.